The sequence of this TCR beta chain was determined in a study of blood T cells in healthy people across ages. Whole-study findings and limits: CMV infection status of these donors was not known. Higher diversity and more naive CD4+ cells were features of long-lived donors, compared to aged donors.

Isolated per sample were at least 6 million PBMCs. Turning to this clonotype: Its antigen is as yet unknown.

Alongside a J-beta primer mix, a sample-barcoded 5' primer served in a second PCR lasting roughly 6 to 12 cycles. All samples yielded 2.5 million or more CDR3-containing paired-end reads. TCRdb reprocessed the 5' RACE reads with MiXCR, giving one entry per CDR3 protein. Of 1.5 million to 2 million distinct CDR3 sequences listed, just under 50% were seen once; the top ten hold around 2.1%. The V and J ends lost 3 bases and 0 bases respectively, with 15 bases between them. The CDR3 is 16 residues long. Germline V gives CDR1 SGDLS, CDR2 YYNGEE. This TCR was recovered from a middle-aged woman in good health. The rearrangement uses TRBV9 and TRBJ1-2; perhaps TRBD1 as D (5 bases). Material for sequencing was blood. The CDR3 bases are TGTGCCAGCAGCGGGCCGGGACTGAGTCCTAACTATGGCTACACCTTC. It encodes CASSGPGLSPNYGYTF.